This passage covers 20 T cell receptor beta chains from one sample sequenced in a study of Graves' ophthalmopathy and Graves' hyperthyroidism. For repertoire sequencing, the TCR beta CDR3 regions were amplified from RNA transcripts. First-round RT-PCR with HTBI primers preceded a second-round multiplex PCR. Using its own MiXCR run on the multiplex PCR reads, TCRdb lists one record per CDR3 protein. Found here are roughly 380,000 distinct CDR3 sequences, less than 20% of them singletons; the top ten hold roughly 7%. Sequenced sample: peripheral blood. The receptor source for this set is a woman aged 18-29 years with stable Graves' hyperthyroidism.

This clonotype was recorded at least ten times. The chain couples TRBV5-1 to TRBJ1-2; D gene uncertain. Germline V gives CDR1 SGHRS, CDR2 YFSETQ. V lost 0 bases and J 1 base, leaving 7 bases between the germline ends. CDR3 length equals 14 residues. The CDR3 nucleotides are TGCGCCAGCAGCTTGGGCCAGGATAACTATGGCTACACCTTC. Protein: CASSLGQDNYGYTF.

As for this clonotype: This sequence may be a read error, since a much larger clone differs from it by one base. The chain carries TRBV12-3 or TRBV12-4 and TRBJ2-4; D perhaps matches TRBD1 (5 bases). This CDR3 is 14 amino acids long. The chain's CDR3 is CASSLREAKNIKYF. CDR3 DNA sequence: TGTGCCAGCAGCCTCAGGGAAGCCAAAAACATTAAGTACTTC.

In this sample, this clonotype turned up many times. The J gene is TRBJ1-2, the V gene TRBV19; 9 nucleotides line up with TRBD1. Germline values: CDR1 LNHDA, CDR2 SQIVND (reference sequence). The CDR3 spans 15 residues. The J segment lost 3 bases and the V segment lost 6 bases, leaving 8 bases of the junction unmatched. In nucleotides, the CDR3 is TGTGCCAGTAGCACAGGGGGCAGAAGGGACTATGGCTACACCTTC. It is translated as CASSTGGRRDYGYTF.

This clonotype was observed many times. The J gene is TRBJ2-5, the V gene TRBV7-2, with TRBD2 identical over 9 bases. CDR3 length: 15 residues. Germline CDR1 reads SGHTA; CDR2 reads FQGNSA. With V trimmed by 4 bases and J by 1 base, 4 bases remained unmatched. The CDR3, as DNA: TGTGCCAGCAGCTCTCAAGCGGGGGGCCAAGAGACCCAGTACTTC. This codes for CASSSQAGGQETQYF. Variable domain in full (rest from reference TRBV7-2 and TRBJ2-5): GAGVSQSPSNKVTEKGKDVELRCDPISGHTALYWYRQSLGQGLEFLIYFQGNSAPDKSGLPSDRFSAERTGGSVSTLTIQRTQQEDSAVYLCASSSQAGGQETQYFGPGTRLLVL.

This clonotype was recorded a few times. The V gene is TRBV19, the J gene TRBJ1-2; 7 bases are shared with TRBD1. The germline gives CDR1 LNHDA, CDR2 SQIVND (reference sequence). The V gene end was trimmed by 3 bases and the J gene end by 3 bases; junction bases not matched to a gene: 4. The CDR3 contains 14 residues. CDR3 DNA: TGTGCCAGTAGTATCCCAGGGGGTGACTATGGCTACACCTTC. Encoded protein: CASSIPGGDYGYTF.

This clonotype appeared a few times. The gene calls are TRBV30 and TRBJ1-5; D unresolved. The CDR3 runs to 13 residues. V gave up 8 bases and J gave up 0 bases, with 11 bases separating them. Germline lookup yields CDR1 GTSNPN and CDR2 SVGIG (reference sequence). The CDR3 loop reads CAGGPDSNQPQHF. The DNA of the CDR3 is TGTGCCGGCGGACCGGATAGCAATCAGCCCCAGCATTTT.

This clonotype turned up a few times. V usage is TRBV20-1 and J usage is TRBJ1-5; no reliable D call. V shed 3 bases and J shed 3 bases, with 6 bases lying between them. In germline, CDR1 is DFQATT, CDR2 SNEGSKA (reference sequence). The CDR3 is made up of 12 amino acids. CDR3 coding DNA: TGCAGTGCTAGGGCTCACAATCAGCCCCAGCATTTT. Its translation: CSARAHNQPQHF.

The V gene is TRBV7-8, the J gene TRBJ2-5; 9 bases agree with TRBD1. The CDR3 length is 16 residues. The ends lost 0 bases at V and 5 bases at J; junction bases unmatched: 7. Germline V gene data show CDR1 as SGHVS and CDR2 as FQNEAQ. The CDR3 protein is CASSLARGTGLETQYF. As DNA, the CDR3 is TGTGCCAGCAGCTTAGCGCGGGGGACAGGGTTGGAGACCCAGTACTTC.

V gene TRBV6-2 or TRBV6-3 combines with J gene TRBJ2-2, with 7 nucleotides matching TRBD2. This CDR3 comprises 17 residues. With V trimmed by 6 bases and J by 1 base, 11 bases remained unmatched. Germline V lookup: CDR1 MNHEY, CDR2 SVGEGT. CDR3 DNA sequence: TGTGCCAGCAGCCCGGGCCCAGCGGGACTGAACACCGGGGAGCTGTTTTTT. Amino acids: CASSPGPAGLNTGELFF.

This clonotype has ten or more counts. V gene TRBV7-8 combines with J gene TRBJ1-1; D is perhaps TRBD1 (6 bases). This CDR3 is 15 amino acids long. The germline CDR1 and CDR2 sequences are SGHVS and FQNEAQ. V dropped 5 bases and J dropped 0 bases, with 13 bases sitting between them. CDR3 DNA: TGTGCCAGCAGCCGCGCGGACAGCATGAACACTGAAGCTTTCTTT. Translating it yields CASSRADSMNTEAFF. The whole variable domain, filled in from reference TRBV7-8 and TRBJ1-1, reads GAGVSQSPRYKVAKRGQDVALRCDPISGHVSLFWYQQALGQGPEFLTYFQNEAQLDKSGLPSDRFFAERPEGSVSTLKIQRTQQEDSAVYLCASSRADSMNTEAFFGQGTRLTVV.

This clonotype was counted many times. This chain uses TRBV9 with TRBJ1-2, with D perhaps TRBD1 (5 bases). CDR1 and CDR2 (germline): SGDLS, YYNGEE. V was shortened by 3 bases and J by 4 bases, with 10 bases between the two germline ends. This CDR3 spans 13 amino acids. CDR3 nucleotide sequence: TGTGCCAGCAGCGGTCAGGGTACCTATGGCTACACCTTC. Protein: CASSGQGTYGYTF.

This clonotype was recorded many times. The J gene is TRBJ1-2, the V gene TRBV24-1; 7 bases map to TRBD1. The V gene's germline CDR1 is KGHDR and CDR2 SFDVKD. The CDR3 extends over 13 amino acids. The V segment lost 4 bases and the J segment 6 bases; nucleotides outside the gene matches: 4. As DNA, the CDR3 is TGTGCCACCAGTGACTACAGGGGTAATGGCTACACCTTC. Translating gives CATSDYRGNGYTF.

This clonotype occurred many times. The J gene is TRBJ1-1, the V gene TRBV25-1; D is possibly TRBD1 (5 bases). V dropped 7 bases and J dropped 7 bases, with 16 bases sitting between them. CDR3 size: 13 residues. The germline CDR1 and CDR2 sequences are MGHDK and SYGVNS. The CDR3 spells CASTPGTPFEAFF. DNA of the CDR3: TGTGCCAGCACCCCCGGGACCCCGTTTGAAGCTTTCTTT.

Ten or more counts support this clonotype. The gene calls are TRBV2 and TRBJ1-6; no clear D gene. V lost 3 bases, J lost 0 bases, and 12 bases lay in between. CDR1 and CDR2 (germline): SNHLY, FYNNEI. This CDR3 contains 17 residues. CDR3 protein: CASSDFGRSSYNSPLHF. Here the CDR3 DNA reads TGTGCCAGCAGTGACTTCGGCCGGAGCTCCTATAATTCACCCCTCCACTTT.

This clonotype was recorded at least ten times. V gene TRBV6-5 combines with J gene TRBJ2-5, with 7 bases fitting TRBD1. This CDR3 is 13 amino acids long. Germline V gene data show CDR1 as MNHEY and CDR2 as SVGAGI. The ends lost 10 bases at V and 6 bases at J; junction bases unmatched: 11. CDR3 sequence: CATVEGARQTQYF. CDR3 DNA: TGTGCCACCGTAGAGGGGGCGAGACAGACCCAGTACTTC.

The gene calls are TRBV12-3 or TRBV12-4 and TRBJ1-2; 9 bases agree with TRBD1. This CDR3 comprises 15 residues. The trim removed 6 bases at V and 4 bases at J, leaving 9 bases unmatched. Here the CDR3 reads CASSLTGGLGYGYTF. The CDR3 DNA follows: TGTGCCAGCAGCCTAACAGGGGGCTTGGGCTATGGCTACACCTTC.

The chain combines TRBV12-3 or TRBV12-4 with TRBJ2-7; 8 bases map to TRBD2. This CDR3 comprises 13 residues. V trimming: 6 bases; J trimming: 7 bases; junction bases outside the gene matches: 8. CDR3 protein: CASRDEREQEQYF. As DNA, the CDR3 is TGTGCCAGCAGGGACGAGCGGGAGCAAGAGCAGTACTTC.

This clonotype appeared many times. The V gene is TRBV12-3 or TRBV12-4, the J gene TRBJ1-1; D is unclear. V lost 1 base to trimming and J lost 1 base, with 7 bases between them. The CDR3 runs 14 residues. The CDR3 sequence is CASSLVYENTEAFF. CDR3 nucleotides: TGTGCCAGCAGTTTAGTGTATGAGAACACTGAAGCTTTCTTT.

V gene TRBV12-3 or TRBV12-4 combines with J gene TRBJ2-5, with D hard to call. The CDR3 covers 13 residues. The ends were cut back, 1 base at V and 7 bases at J, with 10 bases in the middle. The CDR3 DNA reads TGTGCCAGCAGTTTAGAACGGGCAGGGACCCAGTACTTC. Its translation: CASSLERAGTQYF.

This clonotype was seen a few times. Possible read error: a much larger clone is one base away. The chain carries TRBV5-1 and TRBJ2-7; D call uncertain. This CDR3 contains 14 residues. Germline-derived CDR1 and CDR2 are SGHRS and YFSETQ. As DNA, the CDR3 is TGCGCCAGCAGACCCCAGGCGAGCTCCTACGAGCTGTACTTC. This encodes CASRPQASSYELYF.